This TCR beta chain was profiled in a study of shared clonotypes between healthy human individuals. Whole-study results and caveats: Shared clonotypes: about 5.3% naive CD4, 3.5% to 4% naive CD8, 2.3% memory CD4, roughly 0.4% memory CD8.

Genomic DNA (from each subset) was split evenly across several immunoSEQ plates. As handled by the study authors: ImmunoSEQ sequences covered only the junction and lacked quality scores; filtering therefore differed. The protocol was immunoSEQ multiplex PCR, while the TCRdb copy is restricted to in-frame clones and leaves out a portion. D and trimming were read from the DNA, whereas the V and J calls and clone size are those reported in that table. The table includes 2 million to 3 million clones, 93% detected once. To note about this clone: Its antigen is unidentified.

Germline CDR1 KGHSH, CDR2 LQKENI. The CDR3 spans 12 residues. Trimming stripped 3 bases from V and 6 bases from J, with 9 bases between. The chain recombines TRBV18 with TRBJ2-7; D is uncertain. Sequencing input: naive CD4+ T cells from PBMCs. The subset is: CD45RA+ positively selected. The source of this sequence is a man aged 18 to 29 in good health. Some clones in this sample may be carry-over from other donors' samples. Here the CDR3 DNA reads TGTGCCAGCTCACCTCTTTTGGGCGAGCAGTACTTC. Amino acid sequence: CASSPLLGEQYF. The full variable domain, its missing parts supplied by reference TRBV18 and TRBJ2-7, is NAGVMQNPRHLVRRRGQEARLRCSPMKGHSHVYWYRQLPEEGLKFMVYLQKENIIDESGMPKERFSAEFPKEGPSILRIQQVVRGDSAAYFCASSPLLGEQYFGPGTRLTVT.